These T cell receptor beta chains were read from a single sample in a study of OX40 agonist ivuxolimab in advanced cancers. The assay was immunoSEQ multiplex PCR, and TCRdb's table has in-frame clones only and misses some. The sample holds some 97,000 clones, around 91% seen once. The sample in question was CD4+ or CD8+ T cells sorted from blood, obtained in a trial of the OX40 agonist ivuxolimab. The receptors shown here come from an adult with an advanced solid tumor such as melanoma, head and neck, liver or kidney cancer. CDR3s include the opening cysteine and the closing phenylalanine or tryptophan. A D gene is named only where the DNA matches it firmly.

v_call: TRBV25-1; d_call: -; cdr3_aa: CASSDSKAMLEKLFF
v_call: TRBV30; d_call: -; cdr3_aa: CAEAKGPDQPQHF
v_call: TRBV18; d_call: -; cdr3_aa: CASSPPGGANVLTF
v_call: TRBV14; d_call: -; cdr3_aa: CASSQVGGRGEQFF
v_call: TRBV2; d_call: -; cdr3_aa: CASSEEPGANVLTF
v_call: TRBV29-1; d_call: -; cdr3_aa: CSVEDRLGRGQPQHF
v_call: TRBV5-1; d_call: -; cdr3_aa: CASSANPQGGNTEAFF
v_call: TRBV6-5; d_call: -; cdr3_aa: CASSYSGGSPTYEQYF
v_call: TRBV7-2; d_call: TRBD1; cdr3_aa: CASSYRGDQPQHF
v_call: TRBV5-1; d_call: -; cdr3_aa: CASSLEGGGPYEQYF
v_call: TRBV19; d_call: TRBD1; cdr3_aa: CASSYWGQGNTEAFF
v_call: TRBV5-4; d_call: TRBD1; cdr3_aa: CASSFSRGPTNEKLFF
v_call: TRBV2; d_call: -; cdr3_aa: CASSEWRGRTDTQYF